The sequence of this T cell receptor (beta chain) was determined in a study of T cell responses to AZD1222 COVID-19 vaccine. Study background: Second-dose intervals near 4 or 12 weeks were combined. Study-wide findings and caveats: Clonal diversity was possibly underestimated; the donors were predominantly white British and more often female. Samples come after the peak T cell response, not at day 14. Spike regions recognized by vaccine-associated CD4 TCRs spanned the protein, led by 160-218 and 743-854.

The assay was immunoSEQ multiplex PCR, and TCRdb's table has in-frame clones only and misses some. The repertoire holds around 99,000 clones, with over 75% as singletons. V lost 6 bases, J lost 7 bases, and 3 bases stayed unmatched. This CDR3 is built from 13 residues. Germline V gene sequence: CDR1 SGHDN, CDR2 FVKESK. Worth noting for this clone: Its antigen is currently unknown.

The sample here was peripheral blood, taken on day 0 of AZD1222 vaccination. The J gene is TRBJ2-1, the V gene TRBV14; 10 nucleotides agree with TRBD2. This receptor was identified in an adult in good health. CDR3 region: CASRPSGRNEQFF. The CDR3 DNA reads TGTGCCAGCAGGCCTAGCGGGAGAAATGAGCAGTTCTTC.